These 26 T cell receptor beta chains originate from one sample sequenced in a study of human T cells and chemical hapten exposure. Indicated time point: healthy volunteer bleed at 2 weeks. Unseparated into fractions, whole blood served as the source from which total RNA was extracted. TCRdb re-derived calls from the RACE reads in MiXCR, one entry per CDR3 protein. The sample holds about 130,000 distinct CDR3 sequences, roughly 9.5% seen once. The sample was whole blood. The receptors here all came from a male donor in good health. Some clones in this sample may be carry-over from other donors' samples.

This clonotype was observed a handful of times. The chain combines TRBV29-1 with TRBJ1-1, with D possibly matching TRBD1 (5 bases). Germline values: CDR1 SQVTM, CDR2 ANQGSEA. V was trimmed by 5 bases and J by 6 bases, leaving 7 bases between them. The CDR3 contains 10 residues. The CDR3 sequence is CSVRGAEAFF. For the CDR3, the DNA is TGCAGCGTTCGGGGGGCTGAAGCTTTCTTT. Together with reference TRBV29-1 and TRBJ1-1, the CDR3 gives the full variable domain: SAVISQKPSRDICQRGTSLTIQCQVDSQVTMMFWYRQQPGQSLTLIATANQGSEATYESGFVIDKFPISRPNLTFSTLTVSNMSPEDSSIYLCSVRGAEAFFGQGTRLTVV.

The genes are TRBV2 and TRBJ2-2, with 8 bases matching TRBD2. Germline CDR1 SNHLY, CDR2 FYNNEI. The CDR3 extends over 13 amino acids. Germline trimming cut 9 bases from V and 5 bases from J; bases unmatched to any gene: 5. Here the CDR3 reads CASLGLATGELFF. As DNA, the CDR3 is TGTGCCAGTCTCGGACTAGCAACCGGGGAGCTGTTTTTT. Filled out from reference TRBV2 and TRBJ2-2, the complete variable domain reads EPEVTQTPSHQVTQMGQEVILRCVPISNHLYFYWYRQILGQKVEFLVSFYNNEISEKSEIFDDQFSVERPDGSNFTLKIRSTKLEDSAMYFCASLGLATGELFFGEGSRLTVL.

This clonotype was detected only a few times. The chain's CDR3 is CASSPLGRRQGETQYF. The CDR3 DNA reads as TGCGCCAGCAGCCCCCTGGGCCGCCGTCAGGGAGAGACCCAGTACTTC. V usage is TRBV5-1 and J usage is TRBJ2-5; D possibly corresponds to TRBD1 (5 bases). Per germline, CDR1 SGHRS and CDR2 YFSETQ. The CDR3 runs to 16 residues. V was cut by 4 bases and J by 4 bases, with 20 bases left in between.

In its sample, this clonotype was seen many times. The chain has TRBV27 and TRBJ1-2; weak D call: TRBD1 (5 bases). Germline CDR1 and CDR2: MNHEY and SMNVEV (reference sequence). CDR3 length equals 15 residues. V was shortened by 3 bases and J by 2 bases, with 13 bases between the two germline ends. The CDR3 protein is CASSFRLQGNYGYTF. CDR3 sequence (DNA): TGTGCCAGCAGTTTCCGCCTGCAGGGAAACTATGGCTACACCTTC.

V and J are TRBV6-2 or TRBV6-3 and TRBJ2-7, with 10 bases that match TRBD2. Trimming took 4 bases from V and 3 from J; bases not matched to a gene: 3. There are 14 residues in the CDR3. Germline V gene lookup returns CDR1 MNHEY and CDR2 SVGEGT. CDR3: CASSSLAGGYEQYF. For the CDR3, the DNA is TGTGCCAGCAGTTCGTTAGCGGGAGGCTACGAGCAGTACTTC.

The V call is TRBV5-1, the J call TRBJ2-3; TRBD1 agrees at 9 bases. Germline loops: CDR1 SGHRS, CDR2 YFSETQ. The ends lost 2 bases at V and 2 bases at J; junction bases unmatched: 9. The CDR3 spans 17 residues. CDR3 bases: TGCGCCAGCAGCTTACGAGGGATACAGGGGGCCACAGATACGCAGTATTTT. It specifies CASSLRGIQGATDTQYF.

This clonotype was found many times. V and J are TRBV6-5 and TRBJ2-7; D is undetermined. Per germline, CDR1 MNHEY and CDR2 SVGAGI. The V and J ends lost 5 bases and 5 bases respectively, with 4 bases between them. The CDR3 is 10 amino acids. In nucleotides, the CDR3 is TGTGCCAGCAGTCCCCACGAGCAGTACTTC. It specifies CASSPHEQYF.

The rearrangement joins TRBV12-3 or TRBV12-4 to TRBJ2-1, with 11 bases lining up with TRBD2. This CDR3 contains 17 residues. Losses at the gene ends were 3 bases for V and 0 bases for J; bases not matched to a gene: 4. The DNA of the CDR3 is TGTGCCAGCAGTTTCGGGACTAGCGGCCGCTCCTACAATGAGCAGTTCTTC. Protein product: CASSFGTSGRSYNEQFF.

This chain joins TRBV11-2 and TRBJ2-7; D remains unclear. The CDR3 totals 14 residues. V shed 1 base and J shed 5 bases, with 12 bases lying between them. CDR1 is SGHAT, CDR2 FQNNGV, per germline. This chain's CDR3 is CASSLVTGGDEQYF. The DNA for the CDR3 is TGTGCCAGCAGCTTAGTGACGGGTGGGGACGAGCAGTACTTC.

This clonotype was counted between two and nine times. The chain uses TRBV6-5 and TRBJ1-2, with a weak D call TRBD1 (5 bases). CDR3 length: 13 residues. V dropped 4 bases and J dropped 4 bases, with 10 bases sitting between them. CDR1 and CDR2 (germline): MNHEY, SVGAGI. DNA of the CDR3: TGTGCCAGCAGTTCTGGGGGGGGCTATGGCTACACCTTC. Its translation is CASSSGGGYGYTF.

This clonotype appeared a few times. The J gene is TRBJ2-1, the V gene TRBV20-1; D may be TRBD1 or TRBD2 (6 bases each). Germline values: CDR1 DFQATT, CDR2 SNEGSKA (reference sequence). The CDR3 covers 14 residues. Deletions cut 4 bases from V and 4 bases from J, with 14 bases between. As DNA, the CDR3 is TGCAGTGCTACCCTGGGGGGCTCATACAATGAGCAGTTCTTC. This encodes CSATLGGSYNEQFF.

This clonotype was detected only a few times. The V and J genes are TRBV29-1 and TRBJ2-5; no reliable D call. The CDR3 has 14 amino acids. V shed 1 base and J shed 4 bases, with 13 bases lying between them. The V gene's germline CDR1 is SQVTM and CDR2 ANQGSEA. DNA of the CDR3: TGCAGCGTTGAAGCCGGACGGTCGGGAGAGACCCAGTACTTC. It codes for CSVEAGRSGETQYF.

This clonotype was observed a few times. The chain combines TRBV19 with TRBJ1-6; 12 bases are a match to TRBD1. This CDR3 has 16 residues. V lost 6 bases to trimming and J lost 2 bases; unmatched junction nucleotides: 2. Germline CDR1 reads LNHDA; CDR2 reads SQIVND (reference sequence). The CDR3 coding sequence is TGTGCCAGTAGCGGGGACAGGGGGCCCTATAATTCACCCCTCCACTTT. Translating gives CASSGDRGPYNSPLHF.

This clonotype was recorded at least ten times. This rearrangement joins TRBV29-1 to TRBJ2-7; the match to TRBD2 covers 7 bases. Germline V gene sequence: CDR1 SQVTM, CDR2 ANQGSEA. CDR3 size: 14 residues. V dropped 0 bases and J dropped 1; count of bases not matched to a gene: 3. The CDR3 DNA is TGCAGCGTTGAAGAGTCGCGGGAGTCCTACGAGCAGTACTTC. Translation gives CSVEESRESYEQYF.

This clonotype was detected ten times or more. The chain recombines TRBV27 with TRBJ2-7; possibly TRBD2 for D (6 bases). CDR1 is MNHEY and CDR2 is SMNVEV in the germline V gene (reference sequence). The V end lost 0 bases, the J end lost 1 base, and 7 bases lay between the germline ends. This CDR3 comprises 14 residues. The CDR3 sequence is CASSLSRGSYEQYF. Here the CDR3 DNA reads TGTGCCAGCAGTTTATCGCGGGGTTCCTACGAGCAGTACTTC.

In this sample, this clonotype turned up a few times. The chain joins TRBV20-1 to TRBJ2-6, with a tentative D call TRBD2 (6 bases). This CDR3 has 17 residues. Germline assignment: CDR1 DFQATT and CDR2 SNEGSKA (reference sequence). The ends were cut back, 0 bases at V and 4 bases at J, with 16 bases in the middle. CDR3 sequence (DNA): TGCAGTGCTAGAGACCGGGACTTTACCGGAGGGGCCAACGTCCTGACTTTC. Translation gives CSARDRDFTGGANVLTF.

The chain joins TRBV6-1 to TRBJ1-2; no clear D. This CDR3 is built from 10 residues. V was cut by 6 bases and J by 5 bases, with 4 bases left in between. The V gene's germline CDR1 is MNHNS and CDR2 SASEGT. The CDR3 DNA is TGTGCCAGCAGCATATATGGCTACACCTTC. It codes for CASSIYGYTF.

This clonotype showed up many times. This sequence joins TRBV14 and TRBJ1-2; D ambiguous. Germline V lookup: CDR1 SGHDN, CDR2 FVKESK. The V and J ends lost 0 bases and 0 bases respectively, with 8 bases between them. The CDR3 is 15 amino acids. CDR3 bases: TGTGCCAGCAGCCAAGATGCAGTAGCTAACTATGGCTACACCTTC. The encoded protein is CASSQDAVANYGYTF.

The DNA for the CDR3 is TGCAGCGTCCAGGACAGTCAGGCAACTAATGAAAAACTGTTTTTT. Its translation: CSVQDSQATNEKLFF. The genes are TRBV29-1 and TRBJ1-4; possibly TRBD1 for D (6 bases). The V end was cut by 6 bases, the J end by 0 bases, with 14 bases between. The CDR3 has 15 amino acids. The germline V gene has CDR1 SQVTM and CDR2 ANQGSEA. The full variable domain, rest sourced from reference TRBV29-1 and TRBJ1-4, is SAVISQKPSRDICQRGTSLTIQCQVDSQVTMMFWYRQQPGQSLTLIATANQGSEATYESGFVIDKFPISRPNLTFSTLTVSNMSPEDSSIYLCSVQDSQATNEKLFFGSGTQLSVL.

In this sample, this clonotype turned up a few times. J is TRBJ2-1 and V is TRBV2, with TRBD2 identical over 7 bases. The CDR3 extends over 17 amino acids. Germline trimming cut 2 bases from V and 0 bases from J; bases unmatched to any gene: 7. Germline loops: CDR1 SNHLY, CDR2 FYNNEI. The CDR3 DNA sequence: TGTGCCAGCAGTGAAACGGCGGGAGCCCTCTCCTACAATGAGCAGTTCTTC. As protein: CASSETAGALSYNEQFF.

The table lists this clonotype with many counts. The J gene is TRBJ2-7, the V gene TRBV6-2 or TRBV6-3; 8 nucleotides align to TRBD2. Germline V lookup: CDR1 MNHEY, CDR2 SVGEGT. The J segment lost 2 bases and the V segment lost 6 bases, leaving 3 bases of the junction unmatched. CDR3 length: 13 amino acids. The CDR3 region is CASSPGGPYEQYF. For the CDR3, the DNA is TGTGCCAGCAGCCCGGGGGGGCCCTACGAGCAGTACTTC.

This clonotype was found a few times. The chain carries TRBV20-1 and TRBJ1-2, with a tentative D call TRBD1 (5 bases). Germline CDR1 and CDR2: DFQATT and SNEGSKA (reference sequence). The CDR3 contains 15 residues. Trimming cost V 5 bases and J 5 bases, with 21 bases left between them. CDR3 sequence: CSARTSDPSLYGYTF. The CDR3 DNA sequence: TGCAGTGCTCGGACATCGGACCCTTCTTTGTATGGCTACACCTTC.

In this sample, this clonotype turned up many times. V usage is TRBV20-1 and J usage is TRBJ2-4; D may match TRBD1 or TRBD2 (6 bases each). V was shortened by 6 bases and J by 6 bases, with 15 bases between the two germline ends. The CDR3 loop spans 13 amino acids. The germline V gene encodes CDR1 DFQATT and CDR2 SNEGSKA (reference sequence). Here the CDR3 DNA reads TGCAGTGCCCCGAGGGGGGAGGTAAACATTCAGTACTTC. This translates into CSAPRGEVNIQYF.

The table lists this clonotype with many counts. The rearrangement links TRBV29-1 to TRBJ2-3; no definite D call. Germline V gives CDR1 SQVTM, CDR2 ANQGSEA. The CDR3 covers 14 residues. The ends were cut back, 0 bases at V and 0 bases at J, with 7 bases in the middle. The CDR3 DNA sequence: TGCAGCGTTGAAGATCCACTTAGCACAGATACGCAGTATTTT. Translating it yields CSVEDPLSTDTQYF.

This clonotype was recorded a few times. CDR3 residues: CASSEPNRGLGTEAFF. The CDR3 DNA sequence: TGTGCCAGCAGTGAACCGAACAGGGGGCTGGGCACTGAAGCTTTCTTT. The chain links TRBV6-1 to TRBJ1-1; TRBD1 matches at 9 bases. The germline V gene has CDR1 MNHNS and CDR2 SASEGT. The CDR3 extends over 16 amino acids. Germline trimming cut 2 bases from V and 4 bases from J; bases unmatched to any gene: 8.

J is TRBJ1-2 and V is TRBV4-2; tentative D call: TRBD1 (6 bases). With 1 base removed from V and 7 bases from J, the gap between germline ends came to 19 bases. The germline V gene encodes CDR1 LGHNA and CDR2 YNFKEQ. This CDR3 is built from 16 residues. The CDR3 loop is CASSQGSGEKTFGYTF. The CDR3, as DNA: TGTGCCAGCAGCCAAGGTTCAGGGGAAAAGACGTTTGGCTACACCTTC.